The sample holds many counts of the clone carrying this T cell receptor (beta chain). What it binds is not known. With iRepertoire HTBI primers and Arm-PCR of CDR3 regions, TCR beta libraries were built. TCRdb re-analysed the multiplex PCR reads in MiXCR, keeping a single row per CDR3 protein. The sample has roughly 500,000 distinct CDR3 sequences; 20% to 25% are singletons. Germline CDR1 MNHNS, CDR2 SASEGT. V lost 5 bases and J lost 0; bases outside the gene matches: 12. The CDR3 length is 19 residues. The sample originates from a study of regulatory T cells in long-lasting Graves disease. Study conclusions and caveats: Patients whose Graves' disease persisted exhibited lower TCR diversity than those newly diagnosed. The researchers studied only peripheral blood, not thyroid tissue.

Time point described: persistent/refractory GD, antithyroid drugs over 5 years with positive TRAb. Extracted PBMC RNA gave rise to the TCR library. Peripheral blood, at approximately 10 milliliters, went into EDTA tubes. Sequenced material: peripheral blood mononuclear cells (PBMCs), taken when the disease was refractory, from a patient treated with antithyroid drugs. J is TRBJ1-5 and V is TRBV6-1; TRBD1 aligns across 11 bases. The source is a female donor with Graves disease. This CDR3 reads CASSPERRDRGYSNQPQHF. The CDR3 DNA sequence: TGTGCCAGCAGTCCAGAGAGACGGGACAGGGGGTATAGCAATCAGCCCCAGCATTTT.